What follows are 24 T cell receptor beta chains derived from one specimen sequenced in a study of CD8 T cells in ankylosing spondylitis. TCRdb passed the 5' RACE reads through MiXCR, listing each CDR3 protein once. The sample has 200,000 to 300,000 distinct CDR3 sequences; 10% are singletons. The specimen sequenced was blood, either unsorted or a sorted T cell fraction (not recorded which). These receptor sequences come from a male donor with ankylosing spondylitis or in good health (not recorded which).

CDR3 in amino acids: CASSLDPRGVATQYF. The CDR3, as DNA: TGTGCCAGCAGCTTAGACCCCCGGGGTGTGGCTACGCAGTATTTT. The genes are TRBV7-2 and TRBJ2-3; D is perhaps TRBD2 (5 bases). V was cut by 1 base and J by 8 bases, with 16 bases left in between. Germline loops: CDR1 SGHTA, CDR2 FQGNSA. This CDR3 is 15 amino acids long.

This clonotype was found many times. The V gene is TRBV20-1, the J gene TRBJ2-3; D might be TRBD1 (5 bases). This CDR3 contains 13 residues. Deletions cut 3 bases from V and 4 bases from J, with 11 bases between. Looked up from germline, CDR1 is DFQATT and CDR2 is SNEGSKA (reference sequence). The CDR3 DNA reads TGCAGTGCTAGGGGGCTAGGGCCAGATACGCAGTATTTT. Amino acids: CSARGLGPDTQYF.

This clonotype has at least ten counts. The rearrangement uses TRBV15 and TRBJ1-4, with D unresolved. Trimming left V 8 bases short and J 0 bases short, with 10 bases between. This CDR3 region has 14 residues. CDR1 and CDR2 (germline): LNHNV, YYDKDF (reference sequence). CDR3 loop: CATRRRPTNEKLFF. CDR3 bases: TGTGCCACCCGGCGGAGACCAACTAATGAAAAACTGTTTTTT.

This clonotype was seen many times. The J gene is TRBJ2-7, the V gene TRBV29-1; D uncertain. Germline loops: CDR1 SQVTM, CDR2 ANQGSEA. The V gene lost 4 bases and the J gene lost 5 bases, with 9 bases spanning the gap. This CDR3 is 11 amino acids long. The CDR3: CSVGGPNEQYF. DNA for the CDR3: TGCAGCGTTGGGGGTCCGAACGAGCAGTACTTC.

This clonotype has ten or more counts. This chain uses TRBV10-3 with TRBJ2-4; D unclear. V dropped 0 bases and J dropped 1 base, with 7 bases sitting between them. CDR1 and CDR2 (germline): ENHRY, SYGVKD. CDR3 size: 15 residues. The CDR3 region is CAISESSGAKNIQYF. The CDR3 nucleotides are TGTGCCATCAGTGAGTCGAGTGGGGCCAAAAACATTCAGTACTTC.

This clonotype was seen ten or more times. The genes are TRBV5-1 and TRBJ1-1, with TRBD1 as a possible D gene (5 bases). The CDR3 extends over 20 amino acids. Germline-derived CDR1 and CDR2 are SGHRS and YFSETQ. Trimming removed 3 bases from V and 8 bases from J, with 35 bases in between. The CDR3 region has the DNA TGCGCCAGCAGCTCGGCCGGTGATCTGCACCTTACAGGTGGTAATTTCGAAGCTTTCTTT. It specifies CASSSAGDLHLTGGNFEAFF.

There are a few counts of this clonotype. The chain carries TRBV7-9 and TRBJ2-3; unclear D gene. The CDR3 totals 14 residues. V was cut by 5 bases and J by 4 bases, with 13 bases left in between. The V gene's germline CDR1 is SEHNR and CDR2 FQNEAQ (reference sequence). The CDR3 sequence: CASSLLPVSDTQYF. The CDR3 DNA reads TGTGCCAGCAGCCTACTTCCGGTCTCAGATACGCAGTATTTT.

This clonotype was seen repeatedly, ten times or more. The chain recombines TRBV4-1 with TRBJ1-5, with D possibly matching TRBD1 (5 bases). Germline-derived CDR1 and CDR2 are MGHRA and YSYEKL. The CDR3 runs to 15 residues. Trimming took off 0 bases at V and 7 bases at J, with 13 bases between the two ends. DNA of the CDR3: TGCGCCAGCAGCCAAGATCGAGGAGGGGTGCAGCCCCAGCATTTT. Residues: CASSQDRGGVQPQHF.

This clonotype occurred a few times. V is TRBV11-2 and J is TRBJ2-5; TRBD2 agrees at 12 bases. This CDR3 spans 18 amino acids. CDR1 is SGHAT, CDR2 FQNNGV, per germline. Unmatched junction bases numbered 8, after V lost 2 bases and J lost 1 base. The CDR3 here is CASSLPTSGGPAQETQYF. In nucleotides, the CDR3 is TGTGCCAGCAGCTTACCTACTAGCGGGGGGCCGGCCCAAGAGACCCAGTACTTC.

The sample holds many counts of this clonotype. This chain joins TRBV6-5 and TRBJ1-6; TRBD1 might be the D (5 bases). The germline gives CDR1 MNHEY, CDR2 SVGAGI. V lost 2 bases and J 7 bases, leaving 12 bases between the germline ends. The CDR3 sequence is 15 residues long. CDR3 in DNA: TGTGCCAGCAGTTACGGTATGGGGACCAATTCACCCCTCCACTTT. It codes for CASSYGMGTNSPLHF.

This clonotype was recorded at least ten times. This chain connects TRBV5-1 to TRBJ2-7; 9 bases fit TRBD2. CDR3 length: 14 amino acids. Germline V gives CDR1 SGHRS, CDR2 YFSETQ. The junction had 4 bases not matched to a gene; V was cut back by 4 bases and J by 2 bases. DNA of the CDR3: TGCGCCAGCAGCGGGACTAGCCCCACCTACGAGCAGTACTTC. Protein: CASSGTSPTYEQYF.

This clonotype was detected a few times. The chain links TRBV12-3 or TRBV12-4 to TRBJ1-1; tentative D call: TRBD1 (6 bases). The CDR3 covers 13 residues. V lost 6 bases, J lost 7 bases, and 15 bases lay in between. This CDR3 is CASRPQGSSEAFF. In nucleotides, the CDR3 is TGTGCCAGCAGACCGCAGGGGAGTAGTGAAGCTTTCTTT.

This clonotype was seen ten or more times. V usage is TRBV25-1 and J usage is TRBJ1-2; maybe TRBD1 (5 bases). Germline CDR1 MGHDK, CDR2 SYGVNS. This CDR3 is 16 amino acids long. The ends were cut back, 6 bases at V and 8 bases at J, with 25 bases in the middle. DNA of the CDR3: TGTGCCAGCAGATCCTCAAGGGAGGGTTCGGGACGGGGCTACACCTTC. Its translation: CASRSSREGSGRGYTF.

This clonotype has a count of ten or more. The rearrangement links TRBV20-1 to TRBJ1-4; D perhaps matches TRBD1 (6 bases). The germline CDR1 and CDR2 sequences are DFQATT and SNEGSKA (reference sequence). Trimming removed 2 bases at V and 7 bases at J, with 14 bases between. The CDR3 totals 14 residues. CDR3: CSARKGVKSEKLFF. As DNA, the CDR3 is TGCAGTGCTAGAAAGGGGGTAAAGAGTGAAAAACTGTTTTTT.

The chain links TRBV7-2 to TRBJ1-1; the D is unclear. Germline CDR1 is SGHTA and CDR2 is FQGNSA. V dropped 5 bases and J dropped 0 bases, with 13 bases sitting between them. The CDR3 runs to 15 residues. In DNA form, the CDR3 reads TGTGCCAGCAGCCCCAAGGGCAGTATGAACACTGAAGCTTTCTTT. Its translation is CASSPKGSMNTEAFF.

Many counts were recorded for this clonotype. The chain employs TRBV21-1 and TRBJ1-1; whether TRBD1, the table's D call, matches the DNA was not checked. TRBV21-1 has pseudogene status. The CDR3 is 14 amino acids. CDR3 in amino acids: CASSPPWGSTEAFF. Here the CDR3 DNA reads TGTGCCAGCAGTCCCCCATGGGGGAGCACTGAAGCTTTCTTT.

Many counts were recorded for this clonotype. This chain joins TRBV20-1 and TRBJ2-3; TRBD2 matches 9 bases. The CDR3 is made up of 17 amino acids. V was clipped by 3 bases and J by 2 bases; unmatched bases: 12. CDR1 DFQATT and CDR2 SNEGSKA come from the germline V gene (reference sequence). The CDR3 DNA reads TGCAGTGCTAGTTTGTCTAGCGGGGCCCTGGACACAGATACGCAGTATTTT. This codes for CSASLSSGALDTDTQYF.

This sequence joins TRBV12-3 or TRBV12-4 and TRBJ1-1; 7 nucleotides line up with TRBD1. With V trimmed by 6 bases and J by 5 bases, 6 bases remained unmatched. The CDR3 loop spans 13 amino acids. The chain's CDR3 is CASRDTTGTEAFF. DNA of the CDR3: TGTGCCAGCAGGGACACGACAGGGACTGAAGCTTTCTTT.

This clonotype was observed many times. The chain has TRBV12-3 or TRBV12-4 and TRBJ2-3; TRBD2 matches at 11 bases. This CDR3 spans 16 amino acids. The ends lost 5 bases at V and 2 bases at J; junction bases unmatched: 6. The CDR3 loop reads CASSLGTSGATDTQYF. The CDR3 region has the DNA TGTGCCAGCAGTCTCGGGACTAGCGGAGCCACAGATACGCAGTATTTT.

This clonotype was counted at least ten times. The rearrangement uses TRBV29-1 and TRBJ2-3; 10 bases are a match to TRBD2. The CDR3 covers 13 residues. CDR1 and CDR2 (germline): SQVTM, ANQGSEA. After removal of 6 bases from V and 4 bases from J, the junction contained 4 bases not matched to a gene. The CDR3 DNA sequence: TGCAGCGTCTTAGCGGGAGGCGCAGATACGCAGTATTTT. Amino acids: CSVLAGGADTQYF.

At least ten counts were recorded for this clonotype. The rearrangement joins TRBV2 to TRBJ2-1, with D possibly being TRBD1 (5 bases). The V gene lost 7 bases and the J gene lost 8 bases, with 12 bases spanning the gap. The CDR3 has 12 amino acids. Germline-derived CDR1 and CDR2 are SNHLY and FYNNEI. The CDR3 DNA reads TGTGCCAGCAACGTCAAGGGGTATGAGCAGTTCTTC. Its translation: CASNVKGYEQFF.

This clonotype was recorded many times. This chain connects TRBV12-3 or TRBV12-4 to TRBJ2-1; weak D call: TRBD2 (6 bases). The CDR3 totals 16 residues. V was pared by 0 bases and J by 2 bases, with 11 bases between. CDR3 sequence (DNA): TGTGCCAGCAGTTTAGCTGGCGGAGGGACCTACAATGAGCAGTTCTTC. This codes for CASSLAGGGTYNEQFF.

This clonotype was picked up many times. The chain carries TRBV30 and TRBJ2-5; unclear D gene. V was trimmed by 5 bases and J by 5 bases, leaving 12 bases between them. The CDR3 is made up of 12 amino acids. Germline V gene sequence: CDR1 GTSNPN, CDR2 SVGIG (reference sequence). The CDR3 protein is CAWVTDQETQYF. In nucleotides, the CDR3 is TGTGCCTGGGTAACTGATCAGGAGACCCAGTACTTC.

This clonotype has at least ten counts. The J gene is TRBJ1-1, the V gene TRBV6-1; the D gene is possibly TRBD1 (5 bases). The CDR3 totals 14 residues. The ends were cut back, 8 bases at V and 6 bases at J, with 19 bases in the middle. Germline lookup yields CDR1 MNHNS and CDR2 SASEGT. Here the CDR3 reads CASEAGRVGSEAFF. The CDR3 DNA reads as TGTGCCAGCGAGGCTGGCAGGGTCGGTTCTGAAGCTTTCTTT.